This T cell receptor beta chain was captured in a study of regulatory T cells in long-lasting Graves disease. Time point specified: persistent/refractory GD, antithyroid drugs over 5 years with positive TRAb. PBMCs provided the RNA from which the TCR library was made. It was American Thyroid Association guidelines that determined Graves' disease diagnosis. CDR3 regions were amplified by Arm-PCR using iRepertoire HTBI primers to build TCR beta libraries. TCRdb used MiXCR to reprocess the multiplex PCR reads, holding one entry per CDR3 protein. The sample yields 250,000 to 300,000 distinct CDR3 sequences, more than 20% seen once. This clonotype showed up many times. Its specificity is unknown. General study findings and limits: Thyroid tissue went unexamined; only peripheral blood was analyzed. Newly diagnosed patients shared 1,000 or so public clonotypes; persistent patients shared around 2,500. Sample size, which was small, may have reduced accuracy.

Germline CDR1 and CDR2: DFQATT and SNEGSKA (reference sequence). There are 12 residues in the CDR3. Trimming removed 4 bases from V and 3 bases from J; junction bases left unmatched: 3. Sequencing was performed on peripheral blood mononuclear cells (PBMCs), taken when the disease was refractory, from a patient treated with antithyroid drugs. The sequence was obtained from a female donor with Graves disease. V gene TRBV20-1 combines with J gene TRBJ2-7; 7 bases match TRBD1. The CDR3 loop reads CSATGQSYEQYF. CDR3 nucleotide sequence: TGCAGTGCTACGGGACAGAGCTACGAGCAGTACTTC.